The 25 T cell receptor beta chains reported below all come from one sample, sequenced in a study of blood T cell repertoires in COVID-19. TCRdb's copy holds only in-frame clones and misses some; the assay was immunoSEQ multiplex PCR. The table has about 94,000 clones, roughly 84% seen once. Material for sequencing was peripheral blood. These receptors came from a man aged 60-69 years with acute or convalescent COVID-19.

In nucleotides, the CDR3 is TGTGCCAGTAGTATAGATGGGACAGCCAACTATGGCTACACCTTC. Protein: CASSIDGTANYGYTF. The chain joins TRBV19 to TRBJ1-2; 7 positions match TRBD1. The V and J ends lost 0 bases and 2 bases, in that order; junction bases with no gene match: 3. The CDR3 runs to 15 residues. Germline assignment: CDR1 LNHDA and CDR2 SQIVND (reference sequence).

For the CDR3, the DNA is TGTGCCAGCAGTGAGGCGACAGGGGAGTTTCAGCCCCAGCATTTT. As protein: CASSEATGEFQPQHF. V gene TRBV6-1 combines with J gene TRBJ1-5; 8 bases match TRBD1. Germline V gene sequence: CDR1 MNHNS, CDR2 SASEGT. The V and J ends lost 3 bases and 6 bases, in that order; junction bases with no gene match: 7. The CDR3 is 15 amino acids.

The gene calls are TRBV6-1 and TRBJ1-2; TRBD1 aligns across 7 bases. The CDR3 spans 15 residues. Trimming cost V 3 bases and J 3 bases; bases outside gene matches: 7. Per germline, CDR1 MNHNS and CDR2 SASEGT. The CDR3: CASSDLPQGDYGYTF. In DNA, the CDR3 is TGTGCCAGCAGTGATCTCCCGCAGGGGGACTATGGCTACACCTTC.

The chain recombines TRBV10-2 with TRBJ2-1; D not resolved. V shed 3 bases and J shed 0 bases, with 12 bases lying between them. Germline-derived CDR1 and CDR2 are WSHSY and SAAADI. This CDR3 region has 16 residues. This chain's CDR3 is CASSDSSTRSYNEQFF. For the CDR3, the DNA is TGCGCCAGCAGTGATTCTTCTACCCGCTCCTACAATGAGCAGTTCTTC.

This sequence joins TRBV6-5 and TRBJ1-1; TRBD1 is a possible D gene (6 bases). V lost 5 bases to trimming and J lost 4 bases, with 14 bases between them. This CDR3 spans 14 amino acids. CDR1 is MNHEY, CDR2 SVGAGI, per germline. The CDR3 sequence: CASSPIQGSTEAFF. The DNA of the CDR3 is TGTGCCAGCAGTCCAATCCAGGGGAGCACTGAAGCTTTCTTT.

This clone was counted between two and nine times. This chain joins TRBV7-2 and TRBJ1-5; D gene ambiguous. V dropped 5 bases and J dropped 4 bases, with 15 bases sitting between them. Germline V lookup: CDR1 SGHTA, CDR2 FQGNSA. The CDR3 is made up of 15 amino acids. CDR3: CASSLSTLANQPQHF. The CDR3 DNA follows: TGTGCCAGCAGCCTTAGTACCCTCGCTAATCAGCCCCAGCATTTT.

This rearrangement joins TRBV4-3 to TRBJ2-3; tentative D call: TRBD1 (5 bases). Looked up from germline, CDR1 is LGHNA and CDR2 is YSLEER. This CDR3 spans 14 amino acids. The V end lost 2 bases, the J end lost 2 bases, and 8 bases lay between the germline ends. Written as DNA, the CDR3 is TGCGCCAGCAGCCAATCGACAGCCACAGATACGCAGTATTTT. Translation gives CASSQSTATDTQYF.

The CDR3 here is CSARRGEDGYTF. CDR3 bases: TGCAGCGCCCGGCGGGGAGAAGATGGCTACACCTTC. This rearrangement joins TRBV29-1 to TRBJ1-2; D ambiguous. Germline CDR1 and CDR2: SQVTM and ANQGSEA. The CDR3 is 12 amino acids. Trimming cost V 7 bases and J 6 bases, with 15 bases left between them.

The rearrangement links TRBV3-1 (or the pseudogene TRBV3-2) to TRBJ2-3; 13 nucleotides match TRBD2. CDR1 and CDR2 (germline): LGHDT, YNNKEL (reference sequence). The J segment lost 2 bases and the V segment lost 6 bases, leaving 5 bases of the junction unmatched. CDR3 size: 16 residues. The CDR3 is CASSRTSGGPTDTQYF. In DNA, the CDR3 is TGTGCCAGCAGTAGGACTAGCGGGGGTCCCACAGATACGCAGTATTTT.

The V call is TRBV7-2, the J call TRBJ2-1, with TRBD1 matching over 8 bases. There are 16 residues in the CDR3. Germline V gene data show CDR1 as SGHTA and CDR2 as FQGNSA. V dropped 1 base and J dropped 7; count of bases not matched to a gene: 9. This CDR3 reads CASSLGRQGTWNEQFF. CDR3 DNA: TGTGCCAGCAGCTTAGGTAGACAGGGGACTTGGAATGAGCAGTTCTTC.

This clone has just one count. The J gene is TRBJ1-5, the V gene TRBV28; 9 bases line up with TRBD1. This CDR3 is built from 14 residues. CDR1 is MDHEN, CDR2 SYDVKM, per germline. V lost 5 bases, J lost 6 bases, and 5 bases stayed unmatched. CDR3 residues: CASSPQGASQPQHF. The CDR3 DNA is TGTGCCAGCAGTCCACAGGGGGCTAGTCAGCCCCAGCATTTT. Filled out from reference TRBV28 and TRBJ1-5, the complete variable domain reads DVKVTQSSRYLVKRTGEKVFLECVQDMDHENMFWYRQDPGLGLRLIYFSYDVKMKEKGDIPEGYSVSREKKERFSLILESASTNQTSMYLCASSPQGASQPQHFGDGTRLSIL.

The CDR3: CASSRTSNTGELFF. In DNA form, the CDR3 reads TGTGCCAGCAGCCGGACTTCGAACACCGGGGAGCTGTTTTTT. The V gene is TRBV7-6, the J gene TRBJ2-2; D is perhaps TRBD2 (5 bases). The CDR3 runs to 14 residues. Germline loops: CDR1 SGHVS, CDR2 FNYEAQ. Trimming stripped 5 bases from V and 0 bases from J, with 7 bases between.

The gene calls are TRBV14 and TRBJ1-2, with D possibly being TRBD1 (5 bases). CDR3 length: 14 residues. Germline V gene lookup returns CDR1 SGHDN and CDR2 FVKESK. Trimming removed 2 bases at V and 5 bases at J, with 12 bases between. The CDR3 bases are TGTGCCAGCAGCCAATCGAGACAGACTTATGGCTACACCTTC. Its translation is CASSQSRQTYGYTF.

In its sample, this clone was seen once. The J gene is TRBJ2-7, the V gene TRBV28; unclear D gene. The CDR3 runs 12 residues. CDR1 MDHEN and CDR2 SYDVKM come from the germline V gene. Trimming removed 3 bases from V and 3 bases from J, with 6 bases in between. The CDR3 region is CASSLAHYEQYF. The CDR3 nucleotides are TGTGCCAGCAGTTTGGCCCACTACGAGCAGTACTTC.

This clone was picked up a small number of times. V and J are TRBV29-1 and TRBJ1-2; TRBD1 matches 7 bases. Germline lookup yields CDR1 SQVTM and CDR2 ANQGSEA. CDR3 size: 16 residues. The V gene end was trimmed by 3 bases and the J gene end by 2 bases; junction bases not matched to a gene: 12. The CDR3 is CSVDSTGQDFNYGYTF. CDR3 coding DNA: TGCAGCGTTGATTCGACAGGGCAAGATTTCAACTATGGCTACACCTTC.

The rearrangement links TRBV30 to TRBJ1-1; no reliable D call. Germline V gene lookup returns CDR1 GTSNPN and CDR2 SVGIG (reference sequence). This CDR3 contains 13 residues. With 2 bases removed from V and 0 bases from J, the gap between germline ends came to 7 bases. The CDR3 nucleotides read TGTGCCTGGAGTATTATGTTGAACACTGAAGCTTTCTTT. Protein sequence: CAWSIMLNTEAFF.

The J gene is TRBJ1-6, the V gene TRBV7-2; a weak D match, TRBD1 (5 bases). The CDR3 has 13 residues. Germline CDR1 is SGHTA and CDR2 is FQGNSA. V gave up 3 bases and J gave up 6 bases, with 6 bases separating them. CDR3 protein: CASSFQGNSPLHF. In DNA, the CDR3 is TGTGCCAGCAGCTTCCAGGGTAATTCACCCCTCCACTTT.

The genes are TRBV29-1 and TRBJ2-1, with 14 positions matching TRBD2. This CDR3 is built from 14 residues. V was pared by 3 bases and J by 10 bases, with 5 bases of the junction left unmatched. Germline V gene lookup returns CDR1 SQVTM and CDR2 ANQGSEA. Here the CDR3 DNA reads TGCAGCGTTGATAGACTAGCGGGGGGGAGGGAGCAGTTCTTC. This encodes CSVDRLAGGREQFF.

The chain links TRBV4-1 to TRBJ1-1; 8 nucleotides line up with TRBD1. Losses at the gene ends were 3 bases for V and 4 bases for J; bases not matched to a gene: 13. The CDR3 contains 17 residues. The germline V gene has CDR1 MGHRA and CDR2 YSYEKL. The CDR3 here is CASSHNGQGRGTTEAFF. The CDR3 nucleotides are TGCGCCAGCAGCCATAACGGACAGGGTAGGGGTACCACTGAAGCTTTCTTT.

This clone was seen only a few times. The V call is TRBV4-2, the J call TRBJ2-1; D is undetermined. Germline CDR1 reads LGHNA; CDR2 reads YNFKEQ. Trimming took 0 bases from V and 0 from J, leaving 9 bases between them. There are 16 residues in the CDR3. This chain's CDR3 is CASSQDHSLSYNEQFF. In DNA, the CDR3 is TGTGCCAGCAGCCAAGATCACTCCCTCTCCTACAATGAGCAGTTCTTC.

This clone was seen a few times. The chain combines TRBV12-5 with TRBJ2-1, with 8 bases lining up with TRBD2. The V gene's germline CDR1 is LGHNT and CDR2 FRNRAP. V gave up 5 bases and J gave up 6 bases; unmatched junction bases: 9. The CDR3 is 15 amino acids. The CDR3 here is CASGPGLAGGNEQFF. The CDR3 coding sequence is TGTGCTAGTGGTCCAGGACTAGCCGGTGGCAATGAGCAGTTCTTC.

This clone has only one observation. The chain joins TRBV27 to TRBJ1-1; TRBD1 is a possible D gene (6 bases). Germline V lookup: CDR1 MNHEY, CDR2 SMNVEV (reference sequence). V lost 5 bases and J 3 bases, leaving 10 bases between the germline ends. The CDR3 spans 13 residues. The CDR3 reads CASSITGYTEAFF. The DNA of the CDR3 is TGTGCCAGCAGTATCACAGGGTACACTGAAGCTTTCTTT.

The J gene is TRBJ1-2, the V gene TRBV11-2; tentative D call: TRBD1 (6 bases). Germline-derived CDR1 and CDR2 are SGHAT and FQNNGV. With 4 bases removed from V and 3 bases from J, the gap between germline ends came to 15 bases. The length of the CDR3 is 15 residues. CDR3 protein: CASSSQGTSDYGYTF. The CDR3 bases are TGTGCCAGCAGCTCACAGGGTACATCTGACTATGGCTACACCTTC. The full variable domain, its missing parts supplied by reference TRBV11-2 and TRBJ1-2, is EAGVAQSPRYKIIEKRQSVAFWCNPISGHATLYWYQQILGQGPKLLIQFQNNGVVDDSQLPKDRFSAERLKGVDSTLKIQPAKLEDSAVYLCASSSQGTSDYGYTFGSGTRLTVV.

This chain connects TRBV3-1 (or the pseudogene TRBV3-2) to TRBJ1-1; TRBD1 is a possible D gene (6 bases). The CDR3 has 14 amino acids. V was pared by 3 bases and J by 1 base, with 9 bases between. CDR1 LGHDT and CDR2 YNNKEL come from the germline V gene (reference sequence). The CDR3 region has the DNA TGTGCCAGCAGCCAGGGGGCTGAGAACACTGAAGCTTTCTTT. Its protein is CASSQGAENTEAFF.

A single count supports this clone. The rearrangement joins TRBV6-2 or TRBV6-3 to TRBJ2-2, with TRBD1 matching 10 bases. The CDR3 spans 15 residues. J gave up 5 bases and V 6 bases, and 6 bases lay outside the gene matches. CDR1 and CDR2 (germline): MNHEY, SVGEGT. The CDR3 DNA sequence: TGTGCCAGCAGATACGGGACAGGGGAAACCGGGGAGCTGTTTTTT. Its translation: CASRYGTGETGELFF.